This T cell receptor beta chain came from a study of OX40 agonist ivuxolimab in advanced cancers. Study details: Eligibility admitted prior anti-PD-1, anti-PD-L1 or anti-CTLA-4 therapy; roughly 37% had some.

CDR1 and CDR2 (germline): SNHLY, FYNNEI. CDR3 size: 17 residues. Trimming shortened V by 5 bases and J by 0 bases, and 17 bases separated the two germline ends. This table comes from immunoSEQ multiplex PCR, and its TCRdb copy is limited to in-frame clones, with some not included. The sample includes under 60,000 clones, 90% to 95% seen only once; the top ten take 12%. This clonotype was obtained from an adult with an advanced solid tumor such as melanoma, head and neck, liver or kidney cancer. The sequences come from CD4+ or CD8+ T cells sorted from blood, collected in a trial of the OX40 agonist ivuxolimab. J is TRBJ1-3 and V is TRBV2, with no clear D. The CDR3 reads CASSISPSSSSGNTIYF. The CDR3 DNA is TGTGCCAGCAGTATCTCTCCCTCGTCGAGCTCTGGAAACACCATATATTTT.